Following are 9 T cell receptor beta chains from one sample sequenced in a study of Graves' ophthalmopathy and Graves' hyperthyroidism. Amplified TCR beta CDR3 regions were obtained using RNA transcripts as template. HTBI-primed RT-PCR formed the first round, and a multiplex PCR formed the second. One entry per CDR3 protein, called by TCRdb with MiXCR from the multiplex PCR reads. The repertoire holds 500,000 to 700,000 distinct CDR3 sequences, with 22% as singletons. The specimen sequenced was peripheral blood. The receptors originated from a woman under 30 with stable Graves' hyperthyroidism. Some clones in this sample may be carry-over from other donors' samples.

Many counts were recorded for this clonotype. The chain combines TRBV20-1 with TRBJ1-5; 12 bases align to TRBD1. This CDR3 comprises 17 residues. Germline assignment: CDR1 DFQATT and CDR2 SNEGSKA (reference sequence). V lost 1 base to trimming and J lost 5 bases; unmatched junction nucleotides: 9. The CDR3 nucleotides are TGCAGTGCTAGAGCCCGGGACAGGGGGCAGGCGTATCAGCCCCAGCATTTT. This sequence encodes CSARARDRGQAYQPQHF.

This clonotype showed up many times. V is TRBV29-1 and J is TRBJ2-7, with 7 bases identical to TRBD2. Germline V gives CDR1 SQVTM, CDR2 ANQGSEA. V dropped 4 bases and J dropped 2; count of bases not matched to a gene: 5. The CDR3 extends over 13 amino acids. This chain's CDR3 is CSVVGGNPYEQYF. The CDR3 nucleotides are TGCAGCGTTGTCGGGGGGAATCCCTACGAGCAGTACTTC.

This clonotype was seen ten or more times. The CDR3 nucleotides are TGTGCCAGCAATCTACAGGGTGAGGGATTGAACACTGAAGCTTTCTTT. It specifies CASNLQGEGLNTEAFF. J is TRBJ1-1 and V is TRBV6-2 or TRBV6-3; weak D call: TRBD1 (6 bases). Germline values: CDR1 MNHEY, CDR2 SVGEGT. Trimming took 7 bases from V and 0 from J, leaving 18 bases between them. The CDR3 length is 16 residues.

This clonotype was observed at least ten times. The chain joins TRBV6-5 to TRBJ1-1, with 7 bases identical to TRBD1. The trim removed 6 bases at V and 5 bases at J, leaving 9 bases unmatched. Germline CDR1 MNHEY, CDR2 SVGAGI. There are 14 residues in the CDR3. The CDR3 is CASRPTGPGTEAFF. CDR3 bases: TGTGCCAGCAGACCGACAGGGCCGGGAACTGAAGCTTTCTTT.

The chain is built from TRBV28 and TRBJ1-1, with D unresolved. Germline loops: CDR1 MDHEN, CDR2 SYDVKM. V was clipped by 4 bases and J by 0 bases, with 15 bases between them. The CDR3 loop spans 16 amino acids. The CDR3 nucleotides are TGTGCCAGCAGTTCCCTGGCCGGGAGGATGAACACTGAAGCTTTCTTT. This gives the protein CASSSLAGRMNTEAFF.

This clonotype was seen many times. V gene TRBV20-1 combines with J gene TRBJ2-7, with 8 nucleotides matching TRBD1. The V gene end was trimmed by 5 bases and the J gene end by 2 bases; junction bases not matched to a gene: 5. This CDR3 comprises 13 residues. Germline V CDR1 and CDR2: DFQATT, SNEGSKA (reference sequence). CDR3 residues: CSAWRGQAYEQYF. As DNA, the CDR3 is TGCAGTGCTTGGCGGGGACAGGCCTACGAGCAGTACTTC.

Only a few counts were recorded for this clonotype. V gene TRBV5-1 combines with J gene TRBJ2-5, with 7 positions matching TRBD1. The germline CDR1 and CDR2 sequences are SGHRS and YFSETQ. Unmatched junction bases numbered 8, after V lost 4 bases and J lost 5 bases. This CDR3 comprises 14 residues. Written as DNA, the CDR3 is TGCGCCAGCAGCGGGGAAGGGGGCTTTGAGACCCAGTACTTC. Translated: CASSGEGGFETQYF. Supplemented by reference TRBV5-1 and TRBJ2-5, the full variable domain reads KAGVTQTPRYLIKTRGQQVTLSCSPISGHRSVSWYQQTPGQGLQFLFEYFSETQRNKGNFPGRFSGRQFSNSRSEMNVSTLELGDSALYLCASSGEGGFETQYFGPGTRLLVL.

The CDR3 is CASTFTEAFF. The DNA for the CDR3 is TGTGCCAGCACATTCACTGAAGCTTTCTTT. The gene calls are TRBV6-1 and TRBJ1-1; D uncertain. The CDR3 is 10 amino acids. CDR1 is MNHNS and CDR2 is SASEGT in the germline V gene. Trimming pared 7 bases from V and 4 bases from J, leaving 4 bases between.

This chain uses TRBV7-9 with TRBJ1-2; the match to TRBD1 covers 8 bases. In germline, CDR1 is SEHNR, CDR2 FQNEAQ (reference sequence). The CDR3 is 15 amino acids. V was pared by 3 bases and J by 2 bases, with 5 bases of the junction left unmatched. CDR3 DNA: TGTGCCAGCAGCTTGGGACAGGAGCGGAACTATGGCTACACCTTC. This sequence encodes CASSLGQERNYGYTF.